Listed below are T cell receptor beta chains from one sample, sequenced in a study of regulatory T cells in long-lasting Graves disease. One entry per CDR3 protein results from TCRdb running MiXCR on the multiplex PCR reads. The sample carries roughly 450,000 distinct CDR3 sequences, 23% recorded once. The sequenced sample was peripheral blood mononuclear cells (PBMCs), obtained when the disease was refractory, from a patient treated with antithyroid drugs. The receptor source for this set is a female donor with Graves disease. Both conserved end residues are part of each CDR3. A D gene is named only where the DNA matches it firmly. Some rows mark clone size as missing; the rest say once, few, many or name a class of expanded clone.

clone_size,v_call,j_call,d_call,cdr3_aa,cdr3_nt
many,TRBV28,TRBJ1-1,-,CASPGPSTEAFF,TGTGCCAGTCCCGGCCCTAGCACTGAAGCTTTCTTT
once,TRBV15,TRBJ1-6,-,CATSRDPQGGPLHF,TGTGCCACCAGCAGAGATCCCCAGGGTGGGCCCCTCCACTTT
-,TRBV28,TRBJ2-5,TRBD1,CASRPVSDRRIQYF,TGTGCCAGCAGGCCCGTTTCGGACAGGAGGATCCAGTACTTC
few,TRBV7-8,TRBJ1-3,-,CASSSASYSGNTIYF,TGTGCCAGCAGCTCTGCATCCTACTCTGGAAACACCATATATTTT
few,TRBV6-5,TRBJ2-2,-,CASSYPGRSTWDTGELFF,TGTGCCAGCAGTTACCCCGGGCGCAGCACCTGGGACACCGGGGAGCTGTTTTTT
-,TRBV18,TRBJ2-7,TRBD1,CASKDRTMAYEQYF,TGTGCCAGCAAGGACAGGACGATGGCCTACGAGCAGTACTTC
-,TRBV7-9,TRBJ2-6,-,CASSLAGGANVLTF,TGTGCCAGCAGCTTAGCGGGCGGGGCCAACGTCCTGACTTTC
few,TRBV18,TRBJ1-2,-,CASSPPGTPHGYTF,TGTGCCAGCTCACCCCCTGGCACGCCACATGGCTACACCTTC
once,TRBV5-4,TRBJ2-2,-,CASSPEGAGVVTGELFF,TGTGCCAGCAGCCCCGAGGGGGCGGGAGTGGTCACCGGGGAGCTGTTTTTT
-,TRBV5-1,TRBJ2-7,-,CASSQAGTPSYEQYF,TGCGCCAGCAGCCAGGCAGGGACTCCCTCCTACGAGCAGTACTTC
many,TRBV28,TRBJ2-7,-,CATWGVHEQYF,TGTGCCACCTGGGGGGTTCACGAGCAGTACTTC
many,TRBV28,TRBJ1-4,-,CATHRRVTNEKLFF,TGTGCCACGCATCGAAGGGTGACTAATGAAAAACTGTTTTTT
many,TRBV20-1,TRBJ2-5,TRBD2,CSARTSGRTETQYF,TGCAGTGCTCGGACTAGCGGGAGGACAGAGACCCAGTACTTC
few,TRBV18,TRBJ2-7,TRBD2,CASSGPSGTYEQYF,TGTGCCAGCTCCGGGCCTAGCGGTACCTACGAGCAGTACTTC
-,TRBV2,TRBJ1-2,-,CASSRSRRSWGYTF,TGTGCCAGCAGCCGGAGCAGAAGGAGCTGGGGCTACACCTTC
many,TRBV12-3/TRBV12-4,TRBJ2-7,TRBD2,CASSLLAGDMIEQYF,TGTGCCAGCAGTTTGCTAGCGGGAGATATGATCGAGCAGTACTTC
-,TRBV29-1,TRBJ2-5,-,CSVDLGQAETQYF,TGCAGCGTTGATTTGGGTCAAGCAGAGACCCAGTACTTC
many,TRBV10-3,TRBJ1-1,TRBD1,CAIRGTGNTEAFF,TGTGCCATCAGGGGGACAGGAAACACTGAAGCTTTCTTT